This TCR beta chain was found in a study of T cells expressing NK-cell markers. Germline V gene sequence: CDR1 DFQATT, CDR2 SNEGSKA (reference sequence). The CDR3 loop spans 13 amino acids. TCRdb reanalyzed the 5' RACE reads, giving one entry per CDR3 protein sequence and no DNA. The listing contains roughly 23,000 distinct CDR3 sequences. J is TRBJ1-1 and V is TRBV20-1; the TCRdb call, TRBD1, lacks DNA for checking. The receptor comes from a man aged 18-75 years in good health. The sequenced sample was blood T cells: a sorted CD56 or NKG2C T cell subset, CD4+ or CD8+ T cells, or bulk PBMC T cells (not recorded which). The CDR3: CSAERGGNTEAFF.